Listed below are T cell receptor beta chains from one sample, sequenced in a study of quantifying T cell responses using KT2 cells. One entry per CDR3 protein results from TCRdb running MiXCR on the UMI-ligation and nested PCR reads. The table lists about 30,000 distinct CDR3 sequences, under 7.5% of them singletons. Sequencing was performed on PBMCs spiked with cells of the T cell clone KT2. The receptors originated from a human donor. CDR3s include the opening cysteine and the closing phenylalanine or tryptophan. A D gene is named only where the DNA matches it firmly. For some rows the clone size is stated as once, few or many, or as a class when expanded; others skip it.

v_gene: TRBV6-2/TRBV6-3; len: 14; j_gene: TRBJ1-2; d_gene: -; abundance: many; CDR3aa: CASSYPNRVRGYTF; CDR3nt: TGTGCCAGCAGTTACCCGAACAGGGTAAGAGGCTACACCTTC
v_gene: TRBV7-7; len: 13; j_gene: TRBJ2-2; d_gene: -; abundance: few; CDR3aa: CAIPRGFSGELFF; CDR3nt: TGTGCTATTCCCCGGGGGTTCTCCGGGGAGCTGTTTTTT
v_gene: TRBV5-4; len: 13; j_gene: TRBJ2-7; d_gene: -; abundance: -; CDR3aa: CASSLAGIYEQYF; CDR3nt: TGTGCCAGCAGCTTGGCCGGAATCTACGAGCAGTACTTC
v_gene: TRBV25-1; len: 13; j_gene: TRBJ1-2; d_gene: -; abundance: many; CDR3aa: CASSERGDYGYTF; CDR3nt: TGTGCCAGCAGTGAACGGGGCGACTATGGCTACACCTTC
v_gene: TRBV20-1; len: 14; j_gene: TRBJ2-3; d_gene: TRBD2; abundance: many; CDR3aa: CSARWAGGSDTQYF; CDR3nt: TGCAGTGCTAGGTGGGCGGGGGGGTCAGATACGCAGTATTTT
v_gene: TRBV7-9; len: 13; j_gene: TRBJ2-1; d_gene: TRBD1; abundance: many; CDR3aa: CASAQGAYNEQFF; CDR3nt: TGTGCCAGCGCACAGGGGGCCTACAATGAGCAGTTCTTC
v_gene: TRBV5-5; len: 14; j_gene: TRBJ2-3; d_gene: -; abundance: few; CDR3aa: CASSLGTLRDTQYF; CDR3nt: TGTGCCAGCAGCTTGGGGACCCTGCGGGATACGCAGTATTTT
v_gene: TRBV7-9; len: 17; j_gene: TRBJ2-1; d_gene: -; abundance: -; CDR3aa: CASSLGVGASSYNEQFF; CDR3nt: TGTGCCAGCAGCTTAGGTGTGGGGGCGAGCTCCTACAATGAGCAGTTCTTC
v_gene: TRBV12-3/TRBV12-4; len: 15; j_gene: TRBJ2-1; d_gene: -; abundance: many; CDR3aa: CASSRPRGMYNEQFF; CDR3nt: TGTGCCAGTTCCAGACCCCGGGGCATGTACAATGAGCAGTTCTTC
v_gene: TRBV4-1; len: 14; j_gene: TRBJ2-5; d_gene: -; abundance: many; CDR3aa: CASSQGGAQETQYF; CDR3nt: TGCGCCAGCAGCCAAGGAGGGGCCCAAGAGACCCAGTACTTC
v_gene: TRBV18; len: 16; j_gene: TRBJ2-2; d_gene: -; abundance: medium-sized; CDR3aa: CASSPLVGRNTGELFF; CDR3nt: TGTGCCAGCTCACCACTTGTCGGACGGAACACCGGGGAGCTGTTTTTT
v_gene: TRBV11-2; len: 14; j_gene: TRBJ1-3; d_gene: -; abundance: many; CDR3aa: CASRSPASGNTIYF; CDR3nt: TGTGCCAGCAGATCTCCAGCCTCTGGAAACACCATATATTTT
v_gene: TRBV11-1; len: 13; j_gene: TRBJ2-7; d_gene: -; abundance: -; CDR3aa: CASSFMRRHEQYF; CDR3nt: TGTGCCAGCAGCTTCATGAGGAGGCACGAGCAGTACTTC
v_gene: TRBV7-3; len: 14; j_gene: TRBJ2-1; d_gene: -; abundance: -; CDR3aa: CASSLTSVSNEQFF; CDR3nt: TGTGCCAGCAGCTTAACGTCAGTGTCCAATGAGCAGTTCTTC
v_gene: TRBV11-3; len: 12; j_gene: TRBJ1-6; d_gene: -; abundance: -; CDR3aa: CASSLGDSPLHF; CDR3nt: TGTGCCAGCAGCTTAGGTGATTCACCCCTCCACTTT
v_gene: TRBV5-1; len: 15; j_gene: TRBJ2-2; d_gene: TRBD1; abundance: few; CDR3aa: CASSRGDRDTGELFF; CDR3nt: TGCGCCAGCAGCAGAGGGGACAGAGACACCGGGGAGCTGTTTTTT
v_gene: TRBV5-1; len: 17; j_gene: TRBJ2-5; d_gene: -; abundance: many; CDR3aa: CASSGQQRVLRLETQYF; CDR3nt: TGCGCCAGCAGCGGTCAACAGAGGGTATTACGACTGGAGACCCAGTACTTC
v_gene: TRBV4-1; len: 15; j_gene: TRBJ2-7; d_gene: TRBD1; abundance: few; CDR3aa: CASSRGTGGPYEQYF; CDR3nt: TGCGCCAGCAGCCGAGGGACAGGCGGCCCCTACGAGCAGTACTTC
v_gene: TRBV29-1; len: 14; j_gene: TRBJ2-2; d_gene: -; abundance: -; CDR3aa: CSVLGQLNTGELFF; CDR3nt: TGCAGCGTTCTCGGGCAGTTGAACACCGGGGAGCTGTTTTTT
v_gene: TRBV20-1; len: 13; j_gene: TRBJ1-1; d_gene: -; abundance: many; CDR3aa: CSARNVMNTEAFF; CDR3nt: TGCAGTGCTAGAAATGTCATGAACACTGAAGCTTTCTTT
v_gene: TRBV6-1; len: 14; j_gene: TRBJ1-5; d_gene: -; abundance: few; CDR3aa: CASSEGRARQPQHF; CDR3nt: TGTGCCAGCAGTGAAGGCAGGGCGAGGCAGCCCCAGCATTTT
v_gene: TRBV6-2/TRBV6-3; len: 14; j_gene: TRBJ2-7; d_gene: -; abundance: -; CDR3aa: CASSYPGLGYEQYF; CDR3nt: TGTGCCAGCAGTTACCCGGGACTCGGGTACGAGCAGTACTTC